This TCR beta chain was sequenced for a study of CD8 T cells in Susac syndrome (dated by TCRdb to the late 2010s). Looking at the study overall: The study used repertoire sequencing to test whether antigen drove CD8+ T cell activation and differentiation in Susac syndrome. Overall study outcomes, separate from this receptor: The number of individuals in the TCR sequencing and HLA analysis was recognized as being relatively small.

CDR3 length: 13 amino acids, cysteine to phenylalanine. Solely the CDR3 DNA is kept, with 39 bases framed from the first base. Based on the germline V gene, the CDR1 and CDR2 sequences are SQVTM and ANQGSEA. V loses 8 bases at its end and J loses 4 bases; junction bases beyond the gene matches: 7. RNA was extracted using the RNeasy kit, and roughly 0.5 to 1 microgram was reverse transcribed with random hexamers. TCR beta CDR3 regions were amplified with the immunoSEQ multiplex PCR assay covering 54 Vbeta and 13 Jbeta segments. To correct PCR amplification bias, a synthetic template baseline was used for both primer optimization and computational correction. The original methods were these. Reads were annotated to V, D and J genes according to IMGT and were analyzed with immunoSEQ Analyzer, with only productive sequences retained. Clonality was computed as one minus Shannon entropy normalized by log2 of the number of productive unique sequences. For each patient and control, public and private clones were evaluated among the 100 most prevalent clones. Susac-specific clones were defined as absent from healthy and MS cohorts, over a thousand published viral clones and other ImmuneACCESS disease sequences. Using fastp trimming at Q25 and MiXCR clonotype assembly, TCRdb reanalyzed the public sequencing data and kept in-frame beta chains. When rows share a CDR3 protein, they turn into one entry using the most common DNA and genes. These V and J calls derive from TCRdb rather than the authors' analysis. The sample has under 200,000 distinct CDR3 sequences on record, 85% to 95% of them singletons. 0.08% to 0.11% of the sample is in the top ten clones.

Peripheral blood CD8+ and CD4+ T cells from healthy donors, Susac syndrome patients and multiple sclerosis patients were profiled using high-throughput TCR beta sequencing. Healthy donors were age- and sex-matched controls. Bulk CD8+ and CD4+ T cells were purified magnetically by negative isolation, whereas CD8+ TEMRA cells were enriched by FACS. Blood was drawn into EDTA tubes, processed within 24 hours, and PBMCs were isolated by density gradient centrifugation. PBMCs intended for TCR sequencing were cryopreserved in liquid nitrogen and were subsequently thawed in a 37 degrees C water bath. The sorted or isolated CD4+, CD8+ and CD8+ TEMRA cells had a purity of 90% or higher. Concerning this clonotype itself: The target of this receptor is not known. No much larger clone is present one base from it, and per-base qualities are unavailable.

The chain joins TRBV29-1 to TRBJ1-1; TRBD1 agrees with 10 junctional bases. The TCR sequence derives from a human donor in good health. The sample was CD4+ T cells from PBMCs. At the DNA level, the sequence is TGCAGCCTCGACAGGGGGCTGGGCACTGAAGCTTTCTTT. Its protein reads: CSLDRGLGTEAFF.